This TCR beta chain appears in the sequencing data of a study of blood T cell repertoires in COVID-19. Study-level background: The United States, Italy and Spain were the sources of the acute and convalescent COVID-19 samples. In each case, the material was cDNA or gDNA derived from T cells, B-cell-depleted T cells, or PBMCs.

From germline, CDR1 is SGHTA and CDR2 FQGTGA. J was trimmed by 3 bases and V by 5 bases; bases with no gene match: 9. The length of the CDR3 is 16 residues. Authors' processing steps: Amplification of reference gene primers provided the estimated nucleated cell counts. Libraries were prepared by immunoSEQ multiplex PCR; TCRdb keeps only in-frame clonotypes and omits some of them. The V and J calls and the clone size are those of that table, but D and trimming were determined from the DNA. The profile shows tens of thousands of clones, around 87% of them singletons. The chain has TRBV7-3 and TRBJ2-1, with 8 bases aligning to TRBD1. The TCR sequence derives from a man in his fifties or sixties with acute or convalescent COVID-19. The sample taken for sequencing was peripheral blood. CDR3 loop: CASSVTGTGHYNEQFF. The DNA for the CDR3 is TGTGCCAGCAGCGTGACCGGGACAGGACACTACAATGAGCAGTTCTTC.